These T cell receptor beta chains were read from a single sample in a study of T cells in localized non-small cell lung cancer. Assay: immunoSEQ multiplex PCR; the TCRdb copy retains only in-frame clones and omits some. Of 70,000 to 75,000 clones in the sample, 65% to 85% were seen once. Sequencing used peripheral blood, obtained before any cancer treatment. The receptors shown here come from an older female donor with stage I lung adenocarcinoma. Both conserved end residues are part of each CDR3. Each record gives: clone size, D gene, J gene, V gene, CDR3 protein, CDR3 DNA. D genes are given only for firm matches. Only part of the rows carry a size: once, few, many, or a class if the clone is expanded.

NA | NA | TRBJ2-3 | TRBV28 | CASSSSGPDTQYF | TGTGCCAGCAGTTCCTCGGGGCCAGATACGCAGTATTTT
NA | NA | TRBJ2-7 | TRBV7-8 | CASSPTGVSSYEQYF | TGTGCCAGCAGCCCGACCGGAGTTAGCTCCTACGAGCAGTACTTC
NA | NA | TRBJ2-5 | TRBV11-1 | CASSLGRYKTQYF | TGTGCCAGCAGCTTAGGACGCTATAAGACCCAGTACTTC
once | NA | TRBJ1-4 | TRBV6-5 | CASSYSIKSEKLFF | TGTGCCAGCAGTTACTCGATAAAAAGTGAAAAACTGTTTTTT
once | NA | TRBJ2-5 | TRBV5-1 | CASSLSLTSPFWMGETQYF | TGCGCCAGCAGCTTGTCGCTGACTTCCCCCTTTTGGATGGGGGAGACCCAGTACTTC
NA | NA | TRBJ2-3 | TRBV9 | CASSVEGGAGTQYF | TGTGCCAGCAGCGTAGAAGGGGGGGCCGGTACGCAGTATTTT
NA | NA | TRBJ2-7 | TRBV27 | CASRFAASYEQYF | TGTGCCAGCAGGTTTGCGGCTTCCTACGAGCAGTACTTC
NA | TRBD2 | TRBJ2-1 | TRBV5-6 | CASSTGLAGARWNEQFF | TGTGCCAGCAGCACCGGACTAGCGGGCGCGAGGTGGAATGAGCAGTTCTTC
NA | TRBD1 | TRBJ1-4 | TRBV5-6 | CASSRYNRGGNEKLFF | TGTGCCAGCAGCCGATACAACAGGGGAGGTAATGAAAAACTGTTTTTT
few | NA | TRBJ1-1 | TRBV6-1 | CASSDSFTANTEAFF | TGTGCCAGCAGTGATTCTTTTACAGCGAACACTGAAGCTTTCTTT
NA | NA | TRBJ1-6 | TRBV4-2 | CASSPHGSGGPQSSYNSPLHF | TGTGCCAGCAGCCCCCATGGATCAGGCGGGCCTCAGAGCTCCTATAATTCACCCCTCCACTTT
NA | NA | TRBJ1-2 | TRBV18 | CASSPQGENYGYTF | TGTGCCAGCTCACCACAAGGGGAAAACTATGGCTACACCTTC
NA | NA | TRBJ2-7 | TRBV5-1 | CASSLDQPGVNEQYF | TGCGCCAGCAGCTTGGATCAGCCGGGCGTAAACGAGCAGTACTTC
once | NA | TRBJ1-2 | TRBV6-6 | CASRYISSDYGYTF | TGTGCCAGCAGATATATATCGTCAGACTATGGCTACACCTTC
NA | NA | TRBJ1-1 | TRBV2 | CASRQQMNTEAFF | TGTGCCAGCAGGCAGCAGATGAACACTGAAGCTTTCTTT
NA | NA | TRBJ1-1 | TRBV19 | CASSIVAGNTEAFF | TGTGCCAGTAGTATAGTGGCAGGGAACACTGAAGCTTTCTTT
NA | NA | TRBJ1-5 | TRBV28 | CASSRGQYSNQPQHF | TGTGCCAGCAGCCGAGGACAGTATAGCAATCAGCCCCAGCATTTT
few | NA | TRBJ2-7 | TRBV2 | CASRRLAGPSSYEQYF | TGTGCCAGCAGGCGTCTGGCGGGACCCTCCTCCTACGAGCAGTACTTC
NA | NA | TRBJ2-3 | TRBV27 | CASSLYQGLSADTQYF | TGTGCCAGCAGTCTCTATCAGGGCTTAAGCGCAGATACGCAGTATTTT
NA | NA | TRBJ1-1 | TRBV5-1 | CASSLAPQELNTEAFF | TGCGCCAGCAGCTTGGCTCCACAGGAACTGAACACTGAAGCTTTCTTT
NA | NA | TRBJ2-2 | TRBV6-5 | CASSTIANTGELFF | TGTGCCAGCAGCACTATCGCGAACACCGGGGAGCTGTTTTTT
NA | TRBD1 | TRBJ2-1 | TRBV18 | CASSPQFGQGAYNEQFF | TGTGCCAGCTCACCGCAGTTCGGACAGGGGGCCTACAATGAGCAGTTCTTC
NA | NA | TRBJ2-7 | TRBV5-4 | CASSLRRAPYEQYF | TGTGCCAGCAGCTTAAGGAGGGCCCCCTACGAGCAGTACTTC
once | NA | TRBJ2-7 | TRBV7-2 | CASSLSPVNSYEQYF | TGTGCCAGCAGCTTATCCCCGGTCAACTCCTACGAGCAGTACTTC
NA | NA | TRBJ2-7 | TRBV28 | CASSLPAGNSYEQYF | TGTGCCAGCAGTTTGCCGGCAGGTAACTCCTACGAGCAGTACTTC
NA | NA | TRBJ1-1 | TRBV6-4 | CASSDRENTEAFF | TGTGCCAGCAGTGACAGGGAAAACACTGAAGCTTTCTTT
once | NA | TRBJ1-4 | TRBV25-1 | CASSEVGKLFF | TGTGCCAGCAGTGAAGTCGGGAAACTGTTTTTT
NA | TRBD2 | TRBJ2-3 | TRBV4-2 | CASSLTGTSEGTQYF | TGTGCCAGCAGCCTAACCGGGACTAGTGAAGGTACGCAGTATTTT
NA | NA | TRBJ2-5 | TRBV2 | CASNRALQETQYF | TGTGCCAGCAACAGGGCCCTACAAGAGACCCAGTACTTC
many | NA | TRBJ2-1 | TRBV7-3 | CASSPFADHNEQFF | TGTGCCAGCAGCCCCTTCGCAGATCACAATGAGCAGTTCTTC
few | NA | TRBJ1-3 | TRBV10-3 | CAISETLTQGSGNTIYF | TGTGCCATCAGTGAGACCCTGACGCAGGGTTCTGGAAACACCATATATTTT
NA | TRBD1 | TRBJ2-7 | TRBV6-5 | CASSYLQPGQGYEQYF | TGTGCCAGCAGTTACTTACAACCGGGACAGGGCTACGAGCAGTACTTC
once | TRBD2 | TRBJ2-5 | TRBV5-1 | CASSPNSGTSSETQYF | TGCGCCAGCAGCCCGAATTCCGGGACTAGCTCGGAGACCCAGTACTTC
NA | TRBD1 | TRBJ2-7 | TRBV6-1 | CASKDRGNSYEQYF | TGTGCCAGCAAGGACAGGGGAAACTCCTACGAGCAGTACTTC
NA | NA | TRBJ2-3 | TRBV6-1 | CASSEVWDTQYF | TGTGCCAGCAGTGAAGTTTGGGATACGCAGTATTTT
NA | NA | TRBJ2-2 | TRBV5-1 | CASSSTSLNTGELFF | TGCGCCAGCAGCTCTACTAGCCTGAACACCGGGGAGCTGTTTTTT
NA | NA | TRBJ1-1 | TRBV7-9 | CASSLGQIMNTEAFF | TGTGCCAGCAGCTTAGGCCAGATTATGAACACTGAAGCTTTCTTT
NA | TRBD2 | TRBJ2-1 | TRBV7-2 | CASSRTSYNEQFF | TGTGCCAGCAGCCGGACTAGCTACAATGAGCAGTTCTTC
NA | NA | TRBJ1-2 | TRBV7-2 | CASSLAVTDGYTF | TGTGCCAGCAGCTTAGCAGTTACGGATGGCTACACCTTC
NA | TRBD1 | TRBJ1-2 | TRBV5-1 | CASSLVDRAYGYTF | TGCGCCAGCAGCTTGGTCGACAGGGCCTATGGCTACACCTTC
once | NA | TRBJ1-2 | TRBV5-1 | CASSPDGQMGYTF | TGCGCCAGCAGCCCGGACGGGCAAATGGGCTACACCTTC
NA | NA | TRBJ1-6 | TRBV6-5 | CASSYSGDLNNSPLHF | TGTGCCAGCAGTTACTCAGGGGATTTGAATAATTCACCCCTCCACTTT
NA | TRBD1 | TRBJ2-3 | TRBV19 | CASSTTGSTDTQYF | TGTGCCAGTAGTACGACAGGGAGCACAGATACGCAGTATTTT
NA | NA | TRBJ1-1 | TRBV19 | CASSIVGTGTEAFF | TGTGCCAGTAGTATTGTTGGGACGGGAACTGAAGCTTTCTTT
NA | TRBD2 | TRBJ2-1 | TRBV19 | CASSLTSAQYNEQFF | TGTGCCAGTAGCTTGACTAGCGCGCAATACAATGAGCAGTTCTTC
NA | TRBD2 | TRBJ2-5 | TRBV5-1 | CASSFVGRGSQETQYF | TGCGCCAGCAGCTTCGTAGGGCGGGGGAGTCAAGAGACCCAGTACTTC